This record looks at one T cell receptor beta chain sequence and its context. These data are taken from a study of blood T cell repertoires in COVID-19. This CDR3 is 15 amino acids long. V lost 4 bases and J lost 1; bases outside the gene matches: 3. Per germline, CDR1 LNHDA and CDR2 SQIVND (reference sequence). Repertoires were generated with immunoSEQ multiplex PCR, while TCRdb's copy carries only in-frame clones and drops some. The table has 130,000 to 150,000 clones, about 84% seen once. Specimen: peripheral blood. The V gene is TRBV19, the J gene TRBJ1-5, with TRBD1 matching 8 bases. This TCR came from a human donor in a cohort sampled during active COVID-19. In DNA form, the CDR3 reads TGTGCCAGTAGTACCAGGACAGGGAGCAATCAGCCCCAGCATTTT. Translated, it gives CASSTRTGSNQPQHF.